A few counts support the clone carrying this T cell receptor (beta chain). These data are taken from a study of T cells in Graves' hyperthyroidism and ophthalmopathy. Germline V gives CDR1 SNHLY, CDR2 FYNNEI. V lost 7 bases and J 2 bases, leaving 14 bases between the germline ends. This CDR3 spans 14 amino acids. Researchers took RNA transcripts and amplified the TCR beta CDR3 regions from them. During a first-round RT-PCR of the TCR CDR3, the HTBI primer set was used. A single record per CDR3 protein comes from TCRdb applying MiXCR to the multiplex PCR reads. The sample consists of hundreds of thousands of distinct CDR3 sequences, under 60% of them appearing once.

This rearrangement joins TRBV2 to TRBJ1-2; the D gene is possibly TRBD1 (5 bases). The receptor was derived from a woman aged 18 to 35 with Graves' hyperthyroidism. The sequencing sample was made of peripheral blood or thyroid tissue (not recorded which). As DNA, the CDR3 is TGTGCCAGCATATCATTTCGGGGGAACTATGGCTACACCTTC. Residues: CASISFRGNYGYTF.